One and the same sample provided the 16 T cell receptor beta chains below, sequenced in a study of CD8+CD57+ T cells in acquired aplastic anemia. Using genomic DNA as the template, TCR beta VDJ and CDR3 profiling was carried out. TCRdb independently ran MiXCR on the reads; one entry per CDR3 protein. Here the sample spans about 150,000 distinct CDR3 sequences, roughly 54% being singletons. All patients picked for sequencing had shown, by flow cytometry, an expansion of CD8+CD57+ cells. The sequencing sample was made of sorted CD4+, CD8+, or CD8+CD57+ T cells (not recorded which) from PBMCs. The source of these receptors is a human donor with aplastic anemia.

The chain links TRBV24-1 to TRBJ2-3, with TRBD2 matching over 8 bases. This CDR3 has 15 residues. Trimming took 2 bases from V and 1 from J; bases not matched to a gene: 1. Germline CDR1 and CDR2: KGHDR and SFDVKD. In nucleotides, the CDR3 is TGTGCCACCAGTGATTCGACTAGCGGCACAGATACGCAGTATTTT. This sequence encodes CATSDSTSGTDTQYF.

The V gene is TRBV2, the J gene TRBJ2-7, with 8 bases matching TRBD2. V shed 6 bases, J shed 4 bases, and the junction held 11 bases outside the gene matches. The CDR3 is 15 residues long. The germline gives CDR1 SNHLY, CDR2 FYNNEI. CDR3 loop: CASRIPLAGRYEQYF. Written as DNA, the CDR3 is TGTGCCAGCAGGATCCCGTTAGCGGGGAGATACGAGCAGTACTTC. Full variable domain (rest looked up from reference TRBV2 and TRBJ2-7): EPEVTQTPSHQVTQMGQEVILRCVPISNHLYFYWYRQILGQKVEFLVSFYNNEISEKSEIFDDQFSVERPDGSNFTLKIRSTKLEDSAMYFCASRIPLAGRYEQYFGPGTRLTVT.

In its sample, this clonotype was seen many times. The DNA of the CDR3 is TGTGCCAGTAGTATAGCGGGGGGGCGGGAGACCCAGTACTTC. It yields the protein CASSIAGGRETQYF. This chain uses TRBV19 with TRBJ2-5; TRBD2 aligns across 8 bases. CDR1 is LNHDA, CDR2 SQIVND, per germline (reference sequence). The V and J ends lost 1 base and 5 bases, in that order; junction bases with no gene match: 3. CDR3 size: 14 residues.

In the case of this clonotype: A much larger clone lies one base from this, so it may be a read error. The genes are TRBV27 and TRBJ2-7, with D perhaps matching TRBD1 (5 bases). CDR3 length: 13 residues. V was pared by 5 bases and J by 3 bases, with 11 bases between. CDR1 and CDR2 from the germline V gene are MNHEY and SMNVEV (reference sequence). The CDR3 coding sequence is TGTGCCAGCAGTGTACAGGATGACTACGAGCAGTACTTC. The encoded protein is CASSVQDDYEQYF.

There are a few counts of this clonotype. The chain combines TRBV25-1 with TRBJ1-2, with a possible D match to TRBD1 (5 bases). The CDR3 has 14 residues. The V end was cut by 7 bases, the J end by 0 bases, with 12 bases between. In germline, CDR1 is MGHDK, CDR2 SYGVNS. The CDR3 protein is CASTGAGSNYGYTF. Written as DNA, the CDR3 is TGTGCCAGCACCGGAGCAGGGTCTAACTATGGCTACACCTTC.

The CDR3 loop is CASSGSGDNYEQYF. The CDR3 nucleotides are TGTGCCAGCAGCGGTAGCGGGGACAACTACGAGCAGTACTTC. The chain recombines TRBV7-3 with TRBJ2-7, with TRBD2 matching 8 bases. J lost 3 bases, V lost 5 bases, and 6 bases had no gene match. Germline values: CDR1 SGHTA, CDR2 FQGTGA. The CDR3 sequence is 14 residues long.

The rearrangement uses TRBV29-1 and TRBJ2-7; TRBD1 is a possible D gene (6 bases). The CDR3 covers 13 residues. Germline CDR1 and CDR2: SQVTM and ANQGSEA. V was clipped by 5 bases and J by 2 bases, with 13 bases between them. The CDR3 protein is CSVSRQETYEQYF. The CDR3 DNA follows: TGCAGCGTTTCCCGACAGGAGACCTACGAGCAGTACTTC.

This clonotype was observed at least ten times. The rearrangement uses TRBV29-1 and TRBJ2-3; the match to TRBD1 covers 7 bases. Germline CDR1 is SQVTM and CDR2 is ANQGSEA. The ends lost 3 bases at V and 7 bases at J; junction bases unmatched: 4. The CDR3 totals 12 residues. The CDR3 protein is CSVETGPYTQYF. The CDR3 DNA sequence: TGCAGCGTTGAGACAGGGCCTTATACGCAGTATTTT.

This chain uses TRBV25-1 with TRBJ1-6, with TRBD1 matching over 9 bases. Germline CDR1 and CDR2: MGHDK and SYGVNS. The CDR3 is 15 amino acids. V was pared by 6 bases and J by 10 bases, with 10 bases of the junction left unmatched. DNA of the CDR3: TGTGCCAGCAGGGCCGGGACAGGGATCCGGTCACCCCTCCACTTT. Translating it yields CASRAGTGIRSPLHF.

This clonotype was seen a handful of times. In nucleotides, the CDR3 is TGTGCCACCAGTGAAACCGGACAGGGACTTTCCGGGGAGCTGTTTTTT. Residues: CATSETGQGLSGELFF. The chain uses TRBV24-1 and TRBJ2-2; TRBD1 matches 8 bases. Per germline, CDR1 KGHDR and CDR2 SFDVKD. The ends lost 4 bases at V and 6 bases at J; junction bases unmatched: 9. The CDR3 length is 16 residues.

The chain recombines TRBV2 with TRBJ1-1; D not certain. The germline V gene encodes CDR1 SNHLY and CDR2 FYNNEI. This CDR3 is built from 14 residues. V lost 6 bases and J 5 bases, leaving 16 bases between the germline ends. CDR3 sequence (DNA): TGTGCCAGCAGCCAAGGAGGCAGCATTACTGAAGCTTTCTTT. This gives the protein CASSQGGSITEAFF. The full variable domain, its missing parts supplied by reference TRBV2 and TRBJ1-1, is EPEVTQTPSHQVTQMGQEVILRCVPISNHLYFYWYRQILGQKVEFLVSFYNNEISEKSEIFDDQFSVERPDGSNFTLKIRSTKLEDSAMYFCASSQGGSITEAFFGQGTRLTVV.

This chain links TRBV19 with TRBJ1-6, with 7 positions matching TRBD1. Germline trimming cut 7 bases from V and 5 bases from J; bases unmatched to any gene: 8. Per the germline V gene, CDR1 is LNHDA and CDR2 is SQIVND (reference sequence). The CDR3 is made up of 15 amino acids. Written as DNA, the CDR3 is TGTGCCAGTATGGCAACGGGGACAGATAATTCACCCCTCCACTTT. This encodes CASMATGTDNSPLHF. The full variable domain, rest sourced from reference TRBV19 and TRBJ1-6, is DGGITQSPKYLFRKEGQNVTLSCEQNLNHDAMYWYRQDPGQGLRLIYYSQIVNDFQKGDIAEGYSVSREKKESFPLTVTSAQKNPTAFYLCASMATGTDNSPLHFGNGTRLTVT.

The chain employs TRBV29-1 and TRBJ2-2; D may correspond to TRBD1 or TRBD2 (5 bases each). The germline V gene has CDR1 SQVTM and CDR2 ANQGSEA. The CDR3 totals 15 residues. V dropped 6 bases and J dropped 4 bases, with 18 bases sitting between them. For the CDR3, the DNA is TGCAGCGTCTGGGGGACGGAGAGGGGCACCGGGGAGCTGTTTTTT. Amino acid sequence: CSVWGTERGTGELFF.

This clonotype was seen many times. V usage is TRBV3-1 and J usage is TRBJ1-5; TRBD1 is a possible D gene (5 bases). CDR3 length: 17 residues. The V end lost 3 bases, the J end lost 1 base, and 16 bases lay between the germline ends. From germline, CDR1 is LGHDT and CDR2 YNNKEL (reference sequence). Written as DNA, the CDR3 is TGTGCCAGCAGCCAGGGGGTACGTTTCGACAGCAATCAGCCCCAGCATTTT. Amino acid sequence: CASSQGVRFDSNQPQHF.

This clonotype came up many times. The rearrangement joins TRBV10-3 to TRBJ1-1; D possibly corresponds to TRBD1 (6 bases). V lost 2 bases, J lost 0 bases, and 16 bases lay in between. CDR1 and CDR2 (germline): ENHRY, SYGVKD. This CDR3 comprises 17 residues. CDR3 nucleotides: TGTGCCATCAGTGAGAAGGGGGGATGGGCTATGAACACTGAAGCTTTCTTT. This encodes CAISEKGGWAMNTEAFF.

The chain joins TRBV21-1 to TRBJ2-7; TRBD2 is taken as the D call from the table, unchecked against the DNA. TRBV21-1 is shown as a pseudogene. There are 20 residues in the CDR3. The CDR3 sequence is CASSTGTSGIAPPCSYEQYF. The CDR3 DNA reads TGTGCCAGCAGCACAGGGACTAGCGGGATTGCACCTCCGTGCTCCTACGAGCAGTACTTC.